Below are 7 T cell receptor beta chains sequenced from a single sample in a study of blood T cell repertoires in COVID-19. Repertoires were generated with immunoSEQ multiplex PCR, while TCRdb's copy carries only in-frame clones and drops some. Here the sample spans about 110,000 clones, about 90% being singletons. Specimen: peripheral blood. Receptor source: a human donor in a cohort sampled during active COVID-19.

This chain links TRBV27 with TRBJ1-5, with TRBD1 as a possible D gene (6 bases). The CDR3 is 13 residues long. Looked up from germline, CDR1 is MNHEY and CDR2 is SMNVEV (reference sequence). Deletions cut 6 bases from V and 4 bases from J, with 10 bases between. The CDR3 here is CASSLDRNQPQHF. CDR3 DNA: TGTGCCAGCAGCCTGGACAGAAATCAGCCCCAGCATTTT.

The rearrangement uses TRBV9 and TRBJ1-2, with D uncertain. With 0 bases removed from V and 6 bases from J, the gap between germline ends came to 6 bases. CDR3 length: 12 residues. Germline V gives CDR1 SGDLS, CDR2 YYNGEE. CDR3 sequence (DNA): TGTGCCAGCAGCGTAGCCCGTGATGGCTACACCTTC. As protein: CASSVARDGYTF.

The CDR3 DNA is TGTGCCAGCAGCTATGACAGGGTACTGGCAGATACGCAGTATTTT. Amino acid sequence: CASSYDRVLADTQYF. This chain joins TRBV7-9 and TRBJ2-3; 7 bases align to TRBD1. The CDR3 spans 15 residues. CDR1 and CDR2 from the germline V gene are SEHNR and FQNEAQ (reference sequence). V gave up 4 bases and J gave up 4 bases; unmatched junction bases: 8.

The chain has TRBV29-1 and TRBJ2-3, with TRBD2 as a possible D gene (6 bases). Trimming cost V 6 bases and J 2 bases, with 18 bases left between them. Germline V gene data show CDR1 as SQVTM and CDR2 as ANQGSEA. The CDR3 is made up of 15 amino acids. The CDR3 loop reads CSVPRSRGLTDTQYF. The CDR3 DNA sequence: TGCAGCGTCCCACGATCGCGGGGACTCACAGATACGCAGTATTTT.

This chain joins TRBV6-2 or TRBV6-3 and TRBJ1-1; D gene uncertain. Germline lookup yields CDR1 MNHEY and CDR2 SVGEGT. The ends were cut back, 3 bases at V and 7 bases at J, with 12 bases in the middle. The CDR3 consists of 13 residues. The CDR3 is CASSYTYVREAFF. CDR3 DNA sequence: TGTGCCAGCAGTTATACATATGTCCGTGAAGCTTTCTTT.

The CDR3 DNA sequence: TGTGCCAGCGCGGAGGGTCCCTACGAGCAGTACTTC. Translation: CASAEGPYEQYF. The rearrangement joins TRBV27 to TRBJ2-7, with a tentative D call TRBD2 (6 bases). CDR1 and CDR2 from the germline V gene are MNHEY and SMNVEV (reference sequence). V was pared by 8 bases and J by 2 bases, with 10 bases between. This CDR3 contains 12 residues.

CDR3 sequence (DNA): TGTGCCAGCAGCTTAGAGGGGGCGGGTGTGCGTGGCTACACCTTC. It encodes CASSLEGAGVRGYTF. The rearrangement joins TRBV7-8 to TRBJ1-2; TRBD1 matches 7 bases. Germline CDR1 reads SGHVS; CDR2 reads FQNEAQ. CDR3 length equals 15 residues. Trimming at V came to 1 base and at J to 7 bases, leaving 9 bases not matched to a gene.